This T cell receptor (beta chain) stems from a study of T-cell reconstitution after alpha-beta-depleted transplantation in children (dated by TCRdb to the mid-2010s). For the wider study: Using TCR repertoire profiling, the study quantitatively followed how T-cell immune reconstitution unfolded in children after TCRalphabeta/CD19-depleted allogeneic hematopoietic cell transplantation. What the authors observed across the whole study: The frequencies of hyperexpanded clones fell over the following months, and after one year, T-cell counts and TCRbeta diversity were mostly attributed to newly produced T cells. The apparently early recovery of alphabetaT-cell counts about two months after transplant reportedly depended on only several hundred rapidly expanded clones that came from non-depleted graft cells. In some patients, the high TCRbeta diversity seen at day 60 was put down to recipient T cells and intrathymic progenitors that had survived conditioning.

The method was PCR. TCRdb shows the sequencer as Illumina HiSeq 2500. Molecular barcoding was employed in the preparation of TCR libraries, with unique molecular identifiers being used to normalize TCRbeta repertoire quantification. Using fastp at Q25 and MiXCR, TCRdb reprocessed the public reads and kept productive beta chains. Merged by CDR3 protein, the rows form single entries marked with the most common genes and DNA. Recorded for this sample are around 670,000 distinct CDR3 sequences; around 12% of them occurred a single time. Together, the top ten hold about 0.79% of the sample. Many counts were recorded for this clonotype. It lacks a known antigen. Base qualities are missing; no much larger clone stands one base away. The CDR3 sequence holds 13 residues, the cysteine and phenylalanine included. The DNA shown is the 39-base CDR3, in frame from base 1. Between the V and J ends, shortened by 9 bases and 1 base respectively, the junction contains 10 bases.

The treatment or condition tag for this specimen amounts to: allogeneic hematopoietic cell transplantation with graft depleted of TCRalphabeta T cells and CD19 B cells. TCRalphabeta/CD19-depleted allogeneic hematopoietic cell grafts were given to the transplant recipients, all of whom were children. Rearrangement joined TRBV12-3 or TRBV12-4 to TRBJ2-1; no D gene is confidently identified. The receptor was derived from a girl aged 2 to 10 with congenital amegakaryocytic thrombocytopenia, due to receive a stem cell transplant. Sequencing used PBMCs, obtained before TCRalphabeta/CD19-depleted stem cell transplant. The DNA reads as follows: TGTGCCAGTGAGGAACCTTCCTACAATGAGCAGTTCTTC. The encoded protein is CASEEPSYNEQFF.